These 30 T cell receptor beta chains came from one sample sequenced in a study of blood T cell repertoires in COVID-19. Profiled with immunoSEQ multiplex PCR; TCRdb holds only in-frame clones, not every one. The sample shows over 80,000 clones, 86% of them seen only once. The sample comprised peripheral blood. These receptor sequences come from a man aged 50 or older with acute or convalescent COVID-19.

V usage is TRBV9 and J usage is TRBJ1-4, with D hard to call. Germline V gene lookup returns CDR1 SGDLS and CDR2 YYNGEE. Trimming stripped 2 bases from V and 5 bases from J, with 7 bases between. The CDR3 contains 13 residues. The CDR3: CASSVWPNEKLFF. The CDR3 DNA reads as TGTGCCAGCAGCGTTTGGCCGAATGAAAAACTGTTTTTT.

For the CDR3, the DNA is TGTGCCACCCATTTGGGACAGGCTAACACTGAAGCTTTCTTT. Protein product: CATHLGQANTEAFF. This rearrangement joins TRBV5-4 to TRBJ1-1; TRBD1 agrees at 8 bases. From germline, CDR1 is SGHNT and CDR2 YYREEE (reference sequence). The J segment lost 2 bases and the V segment lost 9 bases, leaving 9 bases of the junction unmatched. The CDR3 runs 14 residues.

The sample holds one count of this clone. CDR3 DNA sequence: TGCGCCAGCAGCGACAGACAGTACGAGCAGTACTTC. Translated, it gives CASSDRQYEQYF. The gene calls are TRBV5-1 and TRBJ2-7; D possibly corresponds to TRBD1 (5 bases). The germline V and J ends were trimmed by 4 bases and 4 bases, with 9 bases remaining between them. This CDR3 contains 12 residues. Germline CDR1 is SGHRS and CDR2 is YFSETQ.

The chain employs TRBV6-5 and TRBJ1-2; 9 nucleotides agree with TRBD1. The CDR3 contains 13 residues. V trimming: 5 bases; J trimming: 4 bases; junction bases outside the gene matches: 2. Per germline, CDR1 MNHEY and CDR2 SVGAGI. CDR3 in DNA: TGTGCCAGCAGTACGACAGGGGGCTATGGCTACACCTTC. Translating it yields CASSTTGGYGYTF.

The chain carries TRBV18 and TRBJ2-7, with 7 bases aligning to TRBD1. Germline CDR1 reads KGHSH; CDR2 reads LQKENI. V shed 3 bases and J 3 bases; nucleotides not matched to a gene: 2. The CDR3 is 13 amino acids. The CDR3 protein is CASSPGQYYEQYF. In DNA, the CDR3 is TGTGCCAGCTCACCGGGACAGTACTACGAGCAGTACTTC.

The V gene is TRBV12-3 or TRBV12-4, the J gene TRBJ2-5; the match to TRBD2 covers 7 bases. J was trimmed by 7 bases and V by 8 bases; bases with no gene match: 10. The CDR3 contains 13 residues. The CDR3 DNA reads as TGTGCCAGCGGGGAGGGGCCCAGGGTGACCCAGTACTTC. Translation gives CASGEGPRVTQYF.

V is TRBV11-2 and J is TRBJ2-1, with D tentatively TRBD1 (6 bases). CDR1 is SGHAT, CDR2 FQNNGV, per germline. CDR3 size: 14 residues. V lost 5 bases to trimming and J lost 2 bases, with 10 bases between them. The CDR3 DNA reads as TGTGCCAGCAGCCTGGGACAAACCTACAATGAGCAGTTCTTC. This encodes CASSLGQTYNEQFF.

This clone has just one count. The CDR3 loop is CASSYDGRVGSYTF. The CDR3 DNA is TGTGCCAGCAGTTACGATGGGCGGGTCGGAAGCTACACCTTC. The chain carries TRBV6-5 and TRBJ1-2; D is unclear. Looked up from germline, CDR1 is MNHEY and CDR2 is SVGAGI. The CDR3 has 14 residues. V lost 2 bases and J lost 9, with 16 bases in between.

The chain joins TRBV13 to TRBJ2-3; perhaps TRBD1 as D (6 bases). The germline V and J ends were trimmed by 0 bases and 1 base, with 17 bases remaining between them. CDR1 PRHDT and CDR2 FYEKMQ come from the germline V gene (reference sequence). The CDR3 runs to 18 residues. The CDR3 protein is CASSLGPLRGGGTDTQYF. CDR3 DNA: TGTGCCAGCAGCTTAGGTCCTCTCAGGGGTGGAGGCACAGATACGCAGTATTTT.

The gene calls are TRBV10-2 and TRBJ2-2; possible D gene TRBD2, 5 bases. This CDR3 has 14 residues. Germline assignment: CDR1 WSHSY and CDR2 SAAADI. V shed 8 bases and J shed 0 bases, with 10 bases lying between them. CDR3: CASVAGTNTGELFF. CDR3 bases: TGCGCCAGCGTGGCGGGCACGAACACCGGGGAGCTGTTTTTT.

This clone turned up a few times. The genes are TRBV25-1 and TRBJ2-3; 9 bases map to TRBD2. Germline trimming cut 5 bases from V and 4 bases from J; bases unmatched to any gene: 10. The CDR3 has 16 amino acids. The germline V gene encodes CDR1 MGHDK and CDR2 SYGVNS. CDR3 DNA: TGTGCCAGCAGTAACTTAGCGGGAGTGGCGTCAGATACGCAGTATTTT. It is translated as CASSNLAGVASDTQYF.

The chain carries TRBV29-1 and TRBJ1-2; 7 bases fit TRBD1. J lost 6 bases, V lost 6 bases, and 13 bases had no gene match. Germline-derived CDR1 and CDR2 are SQVTM and ANQGSEA. This CDR3 has 14 residues. In DNA, the CDR3 is TGCAGCGTAGGACAGGTAGAGAGTAGGGATGGCTACACCTTC. Encoded protein: CSVGQVESRDGYTF.

This chain joins TRBV5-4 and TRBJ2-3; 13 nucleotides line up with TRBD2. The trim removed 0 bases at V and 6 bases at J, leaving 1 base unmatched. Germline CDR1 and CDR2: SGHNT and YYREEE (reference sequence). The CDR3 runs to 15 residues. This CDR3 reads CASSLGLAGGDTQYF. The CDR3 bases are TGTGCCAGCAGCTTGGGACTAGCGGGAGGTGATACGCAGTATTTT.

V gene TRBV4-1 combines with J gene TRBJ2-5; D is possibly TRBD1 (6 bases). Trimming cost V 5 bases and J 2 bases, with 9 bases left between them. The CDR3 is made up of 13 amino acids. Germline V gene data show CDR1 as MGHRA and CDR2 as YSYEKL. CDR3 protein: CASSSGQQETQYF. CDR3 coding DNA: TGCGCCAGCAGCTCGGGACAACAAGAGACCCAGTACTTC.

Here the CDR3 reads CASSLIQGDTGELFF. The DNA of the CDR3 is TGTGCCAGCAGCTTAATTCAGGGTGACACCGGGGAGCTGTTTTTT. The rearrangement joins TRBV11-2 to TRBJ2-2, with D tentatively TRBD1 (5 bases). The CDR3 is 15 amino acids. V was pared by 2 bases and J by 3 bases, with 10 bases between. Germline loops: CDR1 SGHAT, CDR2 FQNNGV.

The rearrangement uses TRBV12-5 and TRBJ2-3; a possible D gene is TRBD1 (5 bases). Trimming pared 6 bases from V and 0 bases from J, leaving 10 bases between. The CDR3 contains 14 residues. Germline CDR1 and CDR2: LGHNT and FRNRAP. The DNA of the CDR3 is TGTGCTAGTGGCTGGGGCACTAGCACAGATACGCAGTATTTT. As protein: CASGWGTSTDTQYF.

This clone has only one observation. This chain joins TRBV19 and TRBJ2-1; TRBD2 matches at 10 bases. The CDR3 is 14 residues long. J was trimmed by 8 bases and V by 3 bases; bases with no gene match: 4. Germline-derived CDR1 and CDR2 are LNHDA and SQIVND (reference sequence). CDR3 nucleotide sequence: TGTGCCAGTAGTATGGCTAGCGGGAGATATGAGCAGTTCTTC. This encodes CASSMASGRYEQFF.

This clone was counted at least ten times. This chain uses TRBV5-1 with TRBJ1-1; 9 bases agree with TRBD1. CDR3 length: 15 amino acids. Trimming at V came to 1 base and at J to 7 bases, leaving 8 bases not matched to a gene. Germline assignment: CDR1 SGHRS and CDR2 YFSETQ. The CDR3 here is CASSLSGTGSGEAFF. CDR3 DNA: TGCGCCAGCAGCTTGTCGGGGACAGGGTCTGGTGAAGCTTTCTTT.

In this sample, this clone turned up a few times. This chain joins TRBV2 and TRBJ1-2; maybe TRBD1 (6 bases). V dropped 6 bases and J dropped 0 bases, with 14 bases sitting between them. Per germline, CDR1 SNHLY and CDR2 FYNNEI. CDR3 length: 15 residues. For the CDR3, the DNA is TGTGCCAGCAGAGCGCGGACAGATACTAACTATGGCTACACCTTC. This gives the protein CASRARTDTNYGYTF.

V is TRBV24-1 and J is TRBJ2-1, with TRBD1 identical over 8 bases. CDR1 and CDR2 from the germline V gene are KGHDR and SFDVKD. The V segment lost 4 bases and the J segment 2 bases; nucleotides outside the gene matches: 6. CDR3 length equals 16 residues. The CDR3 region has the DNA TGTGCCACCAGTGACTCTGGACAGGGAACCTACAATGAGCAGTTCTTC. Protein sequence: CATSDSGQGTYNEQFF.

The chain's CDR3 is CASSLDGVGQKNTEAFF. CDR3 nucleotides: TGTGCCAGCAGCTTAGACGGTGTGGGGCAGAAGAACACTGAAGCTTTCTTT. J is TRBJ1-1 and V is TRBV7-9; D might be TRBD1 (5 bases). CDR3 length: 17 residues. The germline gives CDR1 SEHNR, CDR2 FQNEAQ (reference sequence). V lost 1 base and J lost 1, with 16 bases in between.

This clone has only one observation. The chain joins TRBV12-5 to TRBJ2-1, with 10 bases lining up with TRBD2. The CDR3 runs 18 residues. Losses at the gene ends were 0 bases for V and 3 bases for J; bases not matched to a gene: 8. Germline assignment: CDR1 LGHNT and CDR2 FRNRAP. The CDR3 DNA is TGTGCTAGTGGTTTGGTAGGGTTAGCGGGAGGTTTCTACAATGAGCAGTTCTTC. Translating gives CASGLVGLAGGFYNEQFF.

The V gene is TRBV5-1, the J gene TRBJ1-1, with 8 bases identical to TRBD1. The length of the CDR3 is 15 residues. The junction had 7 bases not matched to a gene; V was cut back by 2 bases and J by 4 bases. CDR1 and CDR2 from the germline V gene are SGHRS and YFSETQ. CDR3: CASSFLTGVSTEAFF. DNA of the CDR3: TGCGCCAGCAGCTTCCTGACAGGGGTGAGCACTGAAGCTTTCTTT.

The chain couples TRBV10-3 to TRBJ2-7; D might be TRBD2 (5 bases). CDR3 length: 15 residues. V lost 10 bases and J lost 0, with 19 bases in between. CDR1 and CDR2 (germline): ENHRY, SYGVKD. The CDR3, as DNA: TGTGCCACCTCCCCCCATTATGAGGGCTCCTACGAGCAGTACTTC. It translates to CATSPHYEGSYEQYF.

The J gene is TRBJ2-3, the V gene TRBV30; 8 bases fit TRBD1. With V trimmed by 1 base and J by 2 bases, 8 bases remained unmatched. In germline, CDR1 is GTSNPN, CDR2 SVGIG (reference sequence). The CDR3 is 16 amino acids. CDR3 sequence (DNA): TGTGCCTGGAGTGCCCGGCAGGGGGCCTTCACAGATACGCAGTATTTT. It encodes CAWSARQGAFTDTQYF. The entire variable domain, with the rest obtained from reference TRBV30 and TRBJ2-3, is as follows: SQTIHQWPATLVQPVGSPLSLECTVEGTSNPNLYWYRQAAGRGLQLLFYSVGIGQISSEVPQNLSASRPQDRQFILSSKKLLLSDSGFYLCAWSARQGAFTDTQYFGPGTRLTVL.

This clone was recorded only once. This chain connects TRBV6-1 to TRBJ1-2; the D gene is possibly TRBD1 (5 bases). Germline values: CDR1 MNHNS, CDR2 SASEGT. This CDR3 is 12 amino acids long. V lost 2 bases and J lost 5, with 6 bases in between. CDR3 loop: CASSERGYGYTF. The CDR3 DNA follows: TGTGCCAGCAGTGAACGGGGGTATGGCTACACCTTC.

This clone was seen just once. V gene TRBV3-1 (or the pseudogene TRBV3-2) combines with J gene TRBJ1-6; D not certain. V dropped 6 bases and J dropped 0 bases, with 12 bases sitting between them. The V gene's germline CDR1 is LGHDT and CDR2 YNNKEL (reference sequence). The CDR3 is 16 residues long. The CDR3 region is CASRWTLSSYNSPLHF. The CDR3 region has the DNA TGTGCCAGCAGATGGACTCTTAGCTCCTATAATTCACCCCTCCACTTT.

The gene calls are TRBV18 and TRBJ2-3, with TRBD1 identical over 7 bases. CDR3 length equals 15 residues. V lost 3 bases and J lost 0; bases outside the gene matches: 3. Germline V gene data show CDR1 as KGHSH and CDR2 as LQKENI. This CDR3 reads CASSPGQASTDTQYF. CDR3 bases: TGTGCCAGCTCACCCGGACAGGCCAGCACAGATACGCAGTATTTT. Looking up the rest from reference TRBV18 and TRBJ2-3 gives the full variable domain: NAGVMQNPRHLVRRRGQEARLRCSPMKGHSHVYWYRQLPEEGLKFMVYLQKENIIDESGMPKERFSAEFPKEGPSILRIQQVVRGDSAAYFCASSPGQASTDTQYFGPGTRLTVL.

The rearrangement links TRBV5-1 to TRBJ2-2, with D tentatively TRBD2 (5 bases). V gave up 1 base and J gave up 2 bases, with 12 bases separating them. The CDR3 spans 16 residues. CDR1 and CDR2 from the germline V gene are SGHRS and YFSETQ. The CDR3 protein is CASSLIEGINTGELFF. For the CDR3, the DNA is TGCGCCAGCAGCTTGATAGAGGGAATCAACACCGGGGAGCTGTTTTTT.

This chain uses TRBV6-5 with TRBJ2-7; a weak D match, TRBD2 (6 bases). V was pared by 0 bases and J by 4 bases, with 10 bases between. Germline V gene sequence: CDR1 MNHEY, CDR2 SVGAGI. The CDR3 consists of 14 residues. In nucleotides, the CDR3 is TGTGCCAGCAGTTACTCGGAGGGAGCGTACGAGCAGTACTTC. Its translation: CASSYSEGAYEQYF.